The entry below gives a single T cell receptor (beta chain) sequence along with its context. The antigen remains unidentified. V was pared by 4 bases and J by 2 bases, with 10 bases between. CDR3 size: 14 residues. The germline gives CDR1 MDHEN, CDR2 SYDVKM. The study ran its PCR with 60 Vbeta and 13 Jbeta primers. This table comes from immunoSEQ multiplex PCR, and its TCRdb copy is limited to in-frame clones, with some not included. The table records about 160,000 clones, roughly 83% of them present only once. This record belongs to a study of cytomegalovirus exposure and HLA in healthy donors. Turning to the study itself: When fewer than 400 donors were genotyped, approximately 81% of them were found to fall in the Caucasian-associated ancestry cluster. Study-wide results and limits: Roughly even sequencing depth across donors was the assumption behind the presence/absence analyses. Only CMV serostatus was available as immune exposure information. The authors listed 150 to 200 TCR beta chains as cytomegalovirus-associated.

Source material: PBMCs. The TCR sequence derives from a man aged 25-40 years in good health and CMV-seronegative. V is TRBV28 and J is TRBJ2-3, with TRBD1 as a possible D gene (6 bases). The CDR3 protein is CASSSQGHTDTQYF. CDR3 nucleotides: TGTGCCAGCAGTTCCCAGGGACACACAGATACGCAGTATTTT.